This T cell receptor (beta chain) was captured in a study of blood T cell repertoires in COVID-19. Study-level background: The origin of the acute and convalescent COVID-19 samples was the United States, Italy and Spain.

Two negative PCRs, clearance, or symptom resolution had been documented for recovered Cohort 3 donors. CDR3 size: 17 residues. Germline V CDR1 and CDR2: SEHNR, FQNEAQ (reference sequence). Unmatched junction bases numbered 11, after V lost 4 bases and J lost 0 bases. The repertoire was sequenced with immunoSEQ multiplex PCR; TCRdb's copy has only in-frame clones and lacks some. Found here are more than 200,000 clones, around nine tenths of them singletons; the top ten hold under 5%. This chain joins TRBV7-9 and TRBJ2-7; 8 positions match TRBD1. Sequencing was performed on PBMCs or T cells enriched from blood (not recorded which). The clonotype was recovered from a woman aged 25 to 39 who had recovered from COVID-19. Here the CDR3 reads CASSSTSGQGISYEQYF. DNA of the CDR3: TGTGCCAGCAGCTCTACATCTGGACAGGGAATCTCCTACGAGCAGTACTTC. Combining the CDR3 with reference TRBV7-9 and TRBJ2-7 gives the whole variable domain DTGVSQNPRHKITKRGQNVTFRCDPISEHNRLYWYRQTLGQGPEFLTYFQNEAQLEKSRLLSDRFSAERPKGSFSTLEIQRTEQGDSAMYLCASSSTSGQGISYEQYFGPGTRLTVT.